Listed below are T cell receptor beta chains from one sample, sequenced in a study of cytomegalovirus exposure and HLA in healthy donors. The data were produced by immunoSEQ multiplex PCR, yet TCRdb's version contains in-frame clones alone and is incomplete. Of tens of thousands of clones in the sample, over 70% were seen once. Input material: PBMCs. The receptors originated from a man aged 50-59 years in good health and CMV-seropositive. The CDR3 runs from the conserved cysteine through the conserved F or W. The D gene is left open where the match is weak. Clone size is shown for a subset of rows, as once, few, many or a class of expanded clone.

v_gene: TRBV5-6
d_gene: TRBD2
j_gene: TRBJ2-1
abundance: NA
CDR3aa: CASSPPGLALSYNEQFF
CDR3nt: TGTGCCAGCAGCCCGCCGGGACTAGCTCTATCCTACAATGAGCAGTTCTTC

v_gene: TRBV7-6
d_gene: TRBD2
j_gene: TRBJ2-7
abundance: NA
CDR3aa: CASSLEGTSSYEQYF
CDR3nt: TGTGCCAGCAGCTTAGAGGGGACTAGTTCCTACGAGCAGTACTTC

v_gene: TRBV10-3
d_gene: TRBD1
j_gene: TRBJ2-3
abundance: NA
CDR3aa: CAISERTGGAGGRAGRSADTQYF
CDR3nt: TGTGCCATCAGTGAAAGGACAGGGGGCGCGGGCGGGAGGGCCGGCCGGTCAGCAGATACGCAGTATTTT

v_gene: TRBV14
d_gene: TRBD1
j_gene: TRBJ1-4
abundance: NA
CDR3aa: CASSQRQGREKLFF
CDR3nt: TGTGCCAGCAGCCAAAGACAGGGCCGTGAAAAACTGTTTTTT

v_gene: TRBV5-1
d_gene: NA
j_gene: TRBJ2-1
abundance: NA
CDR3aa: CASSLEAVSSYNEQFF
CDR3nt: TGCGCCAGCAGCTTGGAAGCGGTCAGCTCCTACAATGAGCAGTTCTTC

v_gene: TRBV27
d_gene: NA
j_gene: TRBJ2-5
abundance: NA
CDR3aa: CASSLSSYGAGRQETQYF
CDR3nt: TGTGCCAGCAGTTTATCCTCGTACGGGGCGGGACGACAAGAGACCCAGTACTTC

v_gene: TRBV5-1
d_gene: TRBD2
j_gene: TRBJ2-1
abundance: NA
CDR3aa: CASSLAGGSSYNEQFF
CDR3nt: TGCGCCAGCAGCTTGGCGGGAGGGAGCTCCTACAATGAGCAGTTCTTC

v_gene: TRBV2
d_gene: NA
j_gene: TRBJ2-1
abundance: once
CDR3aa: CASGAGYSYNEQFF
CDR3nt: TGTGCCAGCGGCGCAGGGTACTCCTACAATGAGCAGTTCTTC

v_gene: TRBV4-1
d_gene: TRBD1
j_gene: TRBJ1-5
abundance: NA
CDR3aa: CASSQERGQQYGQPQHF
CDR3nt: TGCGCCAGCAGCCAAGAAAGGGGACAGCAATACGGTCAGCCCCAGCATTTT

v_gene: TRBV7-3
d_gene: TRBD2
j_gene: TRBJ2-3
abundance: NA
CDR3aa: CASSLMSSGSKDTQYF
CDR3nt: TGTGCCAGCAGCTTAATGTCTAGCGGGAGCAAAGATACGCAGTATTTT

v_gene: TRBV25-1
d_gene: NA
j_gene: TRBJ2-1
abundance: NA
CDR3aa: CASSELSSVAYNEQFF
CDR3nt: TGTGCCAGCAGTGAGCTGTCTAGCGTCGCCTACAATGAGCAGTTCTTC

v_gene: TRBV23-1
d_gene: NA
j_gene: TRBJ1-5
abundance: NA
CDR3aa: CASSQPDSQGPQHF
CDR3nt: TGCGCCAGCAGTCAACCGGACAGTCAGGGGCCCCAGCATTTT

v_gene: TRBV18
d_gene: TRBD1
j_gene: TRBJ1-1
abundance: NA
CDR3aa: CASSRTGESTEAFF
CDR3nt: TGTGCCAGCTCGCGGACAGGGGAGAGCACTGAAGCTTTCTTT

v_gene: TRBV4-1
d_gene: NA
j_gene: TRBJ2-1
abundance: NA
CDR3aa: CASSQDSPSYNEQFF
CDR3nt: TGCGCCAGCAGCCAAGATAGCCCTTCCTACAATGAGCAGTTCTTC

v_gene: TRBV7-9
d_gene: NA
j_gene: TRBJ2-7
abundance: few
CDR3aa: CASSLFVRGFDDEQYF
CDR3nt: TGTGCCAGCAGCTTATTTGTTAGGGGCTTTGACGACGAGCAGTACTTC

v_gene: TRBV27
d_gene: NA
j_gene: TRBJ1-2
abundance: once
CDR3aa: CAAREGVYGYTF
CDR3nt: TGTGCCGCACGTGAGGGCGTCTATGGCTACACCTTC

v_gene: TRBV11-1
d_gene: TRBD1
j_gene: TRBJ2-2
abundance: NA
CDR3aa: CASSWGTVNTGELFF
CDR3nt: TGTGCCAGCAGCTGGGGGACAGTGAACACCGGGGAGCTGTTTTTT

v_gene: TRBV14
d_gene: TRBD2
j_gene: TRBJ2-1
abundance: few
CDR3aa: CASSDWDYGGEQFF
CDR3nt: TGTGCCAGCAGCGATTGGGACTATGGGGGGGAGCAGTTCTTC

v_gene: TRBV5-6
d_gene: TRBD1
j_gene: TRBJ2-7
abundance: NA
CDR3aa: CASSWDSKYEQYF
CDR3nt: TGTGCCAGCAGCTGGGACAGCAAGTACGAGCAGTACTTC

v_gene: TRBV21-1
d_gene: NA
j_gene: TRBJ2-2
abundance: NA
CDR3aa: CASSKRGSTGELFF
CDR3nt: TGTGCCAGCAGCAAGCGGGGGAGCACCGGGGAGCTGTTTTTT

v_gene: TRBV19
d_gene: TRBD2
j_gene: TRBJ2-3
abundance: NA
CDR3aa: CASSMGSTSGIHQYF
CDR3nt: TGTGCCAGTAGTATGGGTAGTACTAGCGGGATTCATCAGTATTTT

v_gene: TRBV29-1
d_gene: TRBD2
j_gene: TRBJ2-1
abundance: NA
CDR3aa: CSSGLASGEQFF
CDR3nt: TGCAGCTCCGGACTAGCGTCAGGAGAGCAGTTCTTC

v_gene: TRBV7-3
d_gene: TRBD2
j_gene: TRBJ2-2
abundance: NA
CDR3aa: CASRPGLAGTGELFF
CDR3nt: TGTGCCAGCAGACCGGGACTAGCGGGAACCGGGGAGCTGTTTTTT

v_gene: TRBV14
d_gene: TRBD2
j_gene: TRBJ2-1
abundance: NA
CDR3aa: CASSHGLAGYNEQFF
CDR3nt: TGTGCCAGCAGCCACGGACTAGCGGGATACAATGAGCAGTTCTTC

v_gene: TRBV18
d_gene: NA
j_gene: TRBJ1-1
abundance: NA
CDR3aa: CASTAGLDHTEAFF
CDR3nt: TGTGCCAGCACGGCAGGACTGGATCACACTGAAGCTTTCTTT

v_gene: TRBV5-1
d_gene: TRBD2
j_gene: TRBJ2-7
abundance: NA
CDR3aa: CASSPAGTSGNPEQYF
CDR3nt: TGCGCCAGCAGCCCGGCCGGGACTAGCGGGAACCCCGAGCAGTACTTC

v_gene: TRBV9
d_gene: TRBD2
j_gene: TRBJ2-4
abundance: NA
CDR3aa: CASSAPLGGAGGHPIQYF
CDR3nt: TGTGCCAGCAGCGCGCCCCTTGGGGGGGCGGGAGGGCACCCCATTCAGTACTTC

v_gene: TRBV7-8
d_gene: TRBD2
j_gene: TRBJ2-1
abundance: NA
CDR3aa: CASSRWGVAGDNNEQFF
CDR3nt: TGTGCCAGCAGCCGATGGGGGGTAGCGGGAGACAACAATGAGCAGTTCTTC

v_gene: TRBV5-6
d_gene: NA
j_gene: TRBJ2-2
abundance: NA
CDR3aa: CASSLGLSSSNTGELFF
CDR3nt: TGTGCCAGCAGCTTGGGACTTAGCTCGTCGAACACCGGGGAGCTGTTTTTT

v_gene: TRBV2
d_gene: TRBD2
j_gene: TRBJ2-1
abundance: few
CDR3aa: CASSLSGSGNGEQFF
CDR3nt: TGTGCCAGCAGTTTAAGCGGGAGCGGGAACGGTGAGCAGTTCTTC

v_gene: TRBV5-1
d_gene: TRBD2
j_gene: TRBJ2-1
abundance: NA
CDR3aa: CASSPGTSGNNEQFF
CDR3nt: TGCGCCAGCAGCCCGGGGACTAGCGGAAACAATGAGCAGTTCTTC

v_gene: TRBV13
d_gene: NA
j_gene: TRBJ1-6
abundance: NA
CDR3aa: CASSLLNSPLHF
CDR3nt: TGTGCCAGCAGCTTATTAAATTCACCCCTCCACTTT

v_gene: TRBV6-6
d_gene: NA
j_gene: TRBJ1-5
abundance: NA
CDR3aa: CASTEWGLNQPQHF
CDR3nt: TGTGCCAGCACAGAGTGGGGGCTTAATCAGCCCCAGCATTTT

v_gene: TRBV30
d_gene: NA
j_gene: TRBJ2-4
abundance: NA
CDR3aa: CAWSAIGLAKNSQYF
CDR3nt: TGTGCCTGGAGTGCGATAGGTCTAGCCAAAAACAGTCAGTACTTC

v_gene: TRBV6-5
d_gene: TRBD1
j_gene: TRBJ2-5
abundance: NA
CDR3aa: CASSSGGETQYF
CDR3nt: TGTGCCAGCAGTTCAGGGGGAGAGACCCAGTACTTC

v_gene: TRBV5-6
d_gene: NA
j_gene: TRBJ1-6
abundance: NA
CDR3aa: CASSLTGSNSPLHF
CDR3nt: TGTGCCAGCAGCTTAACGGGAAGCAATTCACCCCTCCACTTT

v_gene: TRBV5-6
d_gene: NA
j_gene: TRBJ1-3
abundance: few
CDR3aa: CASSFGPGGVSGNTIYF
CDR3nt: TGTGCCAGCAGCTTCGGTCCGGGAGGGGTCTCTGGAAACACCATATATTTT

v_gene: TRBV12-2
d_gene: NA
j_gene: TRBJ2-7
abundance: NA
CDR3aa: CASRLVYGRPYEQYF
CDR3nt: TGTGCAAGTCGCTTAGTGTACGGGAGGCCCTACGAGCAGTACTTC

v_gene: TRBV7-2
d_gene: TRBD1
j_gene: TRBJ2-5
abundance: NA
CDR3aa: CASSKGQEETQYF
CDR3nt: TGTGCCAGCAGCAAAGGACAGGAAGAGACCCAGTACTTC

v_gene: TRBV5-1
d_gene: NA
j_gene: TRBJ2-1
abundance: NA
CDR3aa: CARINNEQFF
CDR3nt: TGCGCCCGCATAAACAATGAGCAGTTCTTC

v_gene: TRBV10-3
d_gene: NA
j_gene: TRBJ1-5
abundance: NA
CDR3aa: CAISESKGENQPQHF
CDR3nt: TGTGCCATCAGTGAGTCAAAGGGGGAAAATCAGCCCCAGCATTTT

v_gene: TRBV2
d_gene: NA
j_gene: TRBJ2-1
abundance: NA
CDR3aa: CASASSYGNEQFF
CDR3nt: TGTGCCAGTGCGTCCTCCTACGGCAATGAGCAGTTCTTC

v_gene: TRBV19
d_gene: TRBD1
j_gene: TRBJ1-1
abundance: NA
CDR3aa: CASSQGQLLNTEAFF
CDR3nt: TGTGCCAGTAGTCAGGGACAGCTCCTCAACACTGAAGCTTTCTTT

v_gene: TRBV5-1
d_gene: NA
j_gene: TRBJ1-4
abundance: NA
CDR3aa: CASSLVTAGDEKLFF
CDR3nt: TGCGCCAGCAGCTTGGTAACGGCAGGGGATGAAAAACTGTTTTTT

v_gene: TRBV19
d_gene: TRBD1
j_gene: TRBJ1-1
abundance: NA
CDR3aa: CASNGQGMGAFF
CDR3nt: TGTGCCAGTAACGGACAGGGTATGGGAGCTTTCTTT

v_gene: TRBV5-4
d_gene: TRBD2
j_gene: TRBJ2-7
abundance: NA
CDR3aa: CASSPPRTSGTEEQYF
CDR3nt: TGTGCCAGCAGCCCTCCCCGGACTAGCGGGACGGAAGAGCAGTACTTC

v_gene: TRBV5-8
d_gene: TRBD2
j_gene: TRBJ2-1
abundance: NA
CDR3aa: CASSLGNLAGGTYNEQFF
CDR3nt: TGTGCCAGCAGCTTGGGGAATCTAGCGGGAGGGACCTACAATGAGCAGTTCTTC

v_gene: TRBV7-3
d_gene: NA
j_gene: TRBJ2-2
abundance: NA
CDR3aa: CASSSGNTGELFF
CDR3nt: TGTGCCAGCAGCTCGGGGAACACCGGGGAGCTGTTTTTT

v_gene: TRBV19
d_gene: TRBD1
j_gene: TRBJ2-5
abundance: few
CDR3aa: CASSIHDRGLDETQYF
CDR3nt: TGTGCCAGTAGTATCCACGACAGGGGGCTCGATGAGACCCAGTACTTC